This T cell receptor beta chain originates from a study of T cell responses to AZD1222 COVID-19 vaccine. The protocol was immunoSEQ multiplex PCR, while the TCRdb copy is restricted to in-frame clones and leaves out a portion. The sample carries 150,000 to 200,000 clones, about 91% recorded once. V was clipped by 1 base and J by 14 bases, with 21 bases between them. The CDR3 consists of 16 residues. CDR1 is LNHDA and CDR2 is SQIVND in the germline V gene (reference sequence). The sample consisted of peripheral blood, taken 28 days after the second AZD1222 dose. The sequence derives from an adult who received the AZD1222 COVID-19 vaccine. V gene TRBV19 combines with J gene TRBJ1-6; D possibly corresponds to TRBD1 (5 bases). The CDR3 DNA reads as TGTGCCAGTAGTATAGCCCCAGGGACCGCCGGTCGGGCCCTCCACTTT. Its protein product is CASSIAPGTAGRALHF.